This passage covers 21 T cell receptor beta chains from one sample sequenced in a study of blood T cell repertoires in COVID-19 (dated by TCRdb to the early 2020s). The receptor library was made with the immunoSEQ multiplex PCR assay. As stored in TCRdb, this immuneACCESS dataset retains in-frame rearrangements with V and J assigned. A fraction of the clones does not appear; measured against another copy, unresolved V genes explain less than half of the discrepancy, and the remainder lacks a known reason. The sample includes 90,000 to 120,000 clones, with approximately 80% observed a single time. The ten biggest clones cover approximately 4.3% of the sample. The sample comprised peripheral blood. The receptors shown here come from a man between 65 and 85 years old with acute or convalescent COVID-19.

The gene calls are TRBV24-1 and TRBJ2-3; D is uncertain. Germline loops: CDR1 KGHDR, CDR2 SFDVKD. Trimming stripped 5 bases from V and 0 bases from J, with 5 bases between. There are 13 residues in the CDR3. The CDR3 here is CATSGASTDTQYF. In DNA, the CDR3 is TGTGCCACCAGTGGCGCGAGCACAGATACGCAGTATTTT.

The chain employs TRBV7-9 and TRBJ2-7; D perhaps matches TRBD2 (5 bases). Per germline, CDR1 SEHNR and CDR2 FQNEAQ (reference sequence). V was cut by 7 bases and J by 2 bases, with 15 bases left in between. This CDR3 has 14 amino acids. The CDR3 DNA reads as TGTGCCAGCAAAATCAACGGGATGACCTACGAGCAGTACTTC. Its translation is CASKINGMTYEQYF. Combining the CDR3 with reference TRBV7-9 and TRBJ2-7 gives the whole variable domain DTGVSQNPRHKITKRGQNVTFRCDPISEHNRLYWYRQTLGQGPEFLTYFQNEAQLEKSRLLSDRFSAERPKGSFSTLEIQRTEQGDSAMYLCASKINGMTYEQYFGPGTRLTVT.

This clone was seen more than once but under ten times. V usage is TRBV12-5 and J usage is TRBJ1-2; 9 bases agree with TRBD1. Germline CDR1 and CDR2: LGHNT and FRNRAP. V lost 0 bases to trimming and J lost 6 bases; unmatched junction nucleotides: 5. The CDR3 is 15 amino acids. The CDR3, as DNA: TGTGCTAGTGGTTTGGTCCCGGACAGGGGAGATGGCTACACCTTC. As protein: CASGLVPDRGDGYTF.

CDR3: CASSRPGQGITGYTF. CDR3 nucleotide sequence: TGTGCCAGCAGTCGCCCGGGACAGGGGATTACGGGCTACACCTTC. The rearrangement joins TRBV6-5 to TRBJ1-2; 10 nucleotides match TRBD1. Germline CDR1 reads MNHEY; CDR2 reads SVGAGI. The CDR3 is 15 amino acids. V was clipped by 5 bases and J by 8 bases; unmatched bases: 11.

The chain uses TRBV6-1 and TRBJ2-7, with 10 bases matching TRBD2. V dropped 2 bases and J dropped 12; count of bases not matched to a gene: 7. In germline, CDR1 is MNHNS, CDR2 SASEGT. The CDR3 contains 13 residues. Here the CDR3 DNA reads TGTGCCAGCAGTGAACTGGCTAGCGGGGGCGTGTACTTC. It translates to CASSELASGGVYF.

This clone was seen once. The chain links TRBV2 to TRBJ2-1, with D possibly TRBD2 on 5 matching bases. Germline CDR1 is SNHLY and CDR2 is FYNNEI. The CDR3 loop spans 13 amino acids. V was cut by 4 bases and J by 4 bases, with 8 bases left in between. The CDR3 loop is CASSGENYNEQFF. CDR3 bases: TGTGCCAGCAGTGGGGAGAATTACAATGAGCAGTTCTTC.

This clone showed up just once. CDR3 sequence (DNA): TGTGCCAGCAGCTTATCCATGGGGGGGCCGTATCACGAGCAGTACTTC. Amino acid sequence: CASSLSMGGPYHEQYF. This chain connects TRBV7-9 to TRBJ2-7, with a weak D call TRBD2 (7 bases). This CDR3 is built from 16 residues. V was cut by 2 bases and J by 5 bases, with 19 bases left in between. Germline CDR1 reads SEHNR; CDR2 reads FQNEAQ (reference sequence).

The rearrangement uses TRBV11-3 and TRBJ2-1; tentatively, D is TRBD1 (6 bases). This CDR3 has 13 amino acids. V dropped 3 bases and J dropped 6 bases, with 9 bases sitting between them. Germline V gives CDR1 SGHNT, CDR2 YENEEA. CDR3 nucleotide sequence: TGTGCCAGCAGCTTCTTAGGGGGCAATGAGCAGTTCTTC. Translation: CASSFLGGNEQFF.

This chain connects TRBV6-5 to TRBJ1-2; D is unresolved. The CDR3 is 14 amino acids. The ends were cut back, 6 bases at V and 4 bases at J, with 15 bases in the middle. Germline CDR1 and CDR2: MNHEY and SVGAGI. In DNA, the CDR3 is TGTGCCAGCAGAGGAGAGGACGGGGTCTATGGCTACACCTTC. Protein product: CASRGEDGVYGYTF.

As to this clone: The junction shows a germline mismatch at one end, possibly a read error. The chain has TRBV19 and TRBJ1-3, with 7 bases fitting TRBD1. This CDR3 is 16 amino acids long. Germline assignment: CDR1 LNHDA and CDR2 SQIVND (reference sequence). The CDR3 region is CASSLDRAFSGNTIYF. DNA for the CDR3: TGTGCCAGTAGTTTAGACAGGGCTTTCTCTGGAAACACCATATATTTT.

The chain carries TRBV7-6 and TRBJ2-7; the match to TRBD2 covers 9 bases. The CDR3 length is 15 residues. CDR1 is SGHVS and CDR2 is FNYEAQ in the germline V gene. Trimming at V came to 0 bases and at J to 4 bases, leaving 4 bases not matched to a gene. The CDR3 DNA follows: TGTGCCAGCAGCTTAGCGGCTAGCGGGGAGTACGAGCAGTACTTC. It encodes CASSLAASGEYEQYF.

V is TRBV2 and J is TRBJ1-2, with a possible D match to TRBD1 (5 bases). V shed 3 bases and J shed 5 bases, with 13 bases lying between them. The CDR3 sequence is 14 residues long. Per the germline V gene, CDR1 is SNHLY and CDR2 is FYNNEI. Here the CDR3 DNA reads TGTGCCAGCAGTGACCAGGGCGCAGTATATGGCTACACCTTC. Amino acids: CASSDQGAVYGYTF.

This rearrangement joins TRBV2 to TRBJ1-4, with D unresolved. CDR3 length: 17 residues. CDR1 is SNHLY and CDR2 is FYNNEI in the germline V gene. V lost 4 bases and J 0 bases, leaving 15 bases between the germline ends. The CDR3 loop is CASSGVNGRPTNEKLFF. The CDR3 DNA follows: TGTGCCAGCAGTGGGGTTAATGGGAGGCCAACTAATGAAAAACTGTTTTTT. Using reference TRBV2 and TRBJ1-4 for the parts outside the CDR3, the full variable domain is EPEVTQTPSHQVTQMGQEVILRCVPISNHLYFYWYRQILGQKVEFLVSFYNNEISEKSEIFDDQFSVERPDGSNFTLKIRSTKLEDSAMYFCASSGVNGRPTNEKLFFGSGTQLSVL.

Points on this clone: Mismatch with germline at one junction end may stem from a read error. The chain has TRBV7-7 and TRBJ2-1; no clear D. The CDR3 length is 14 residues. From germline, CDR1 is SSHAT and CDR2 FNYEAQ (reference sequence). The CDR3 reads CASSLGAANNEQFF. In nucleotides, the CDR3 is TGTGCTAGCAGCTTAGGTGCGGCGAACAATGAGCAGTTCTTC.

V gene TRBV7-2 combines with J gene TRBJ2-7, with 7 bases lining up with TRBD2. V shed 7 bases and J 6 bases; nucleotides not matched to a gene: 9. This CDR3 region has 13 residues. Looked up from germline, CDR1 is SGHTA and CDR2 is FQGNSA. In DNA, the CDR3 is TGTGCCAGCACCAGACTAGCCGCCTCCGAGCAGTACTTC. It yields the protein CASTRLAASEQYF.

The CDR3 is CASHGGMNTEAFF. CDR3 sequence (DNA): TGTGCCAGCCACGGGGGAATGAACACTGAAGCTTTCTTT. This rearrangement joins TRBV11-2 to TRBJ1-1; D might be TRBD1 (5 bases). This CDR3 has 13 residues. Germline V gene sequence: CDR1 SGHAT, CDR2 FQNNGV. Trimming shortened V by 8 bases and J by 0 bases, and 10 bases separated the two germline ends.

V gene TRBV7-3 combines with J gene TRBJ2-2; TRBD1 matches at 9 bases. The CDR3 consists of 14 residues. V lost 5 bases to trimming and J lost 3 bases; unmatched junction nucleotides: 1. Germline assignment: CDR1 SGHTA and CDR2 FQGTGA. The CDR3 DNA is TGTGCCAGCAGCGACAGGGGGTACACCGGGGAGCTGTTTTTT. Translated, it gives CASSDRGYTGELFF.

The chain is built from TRBV6-5 and TRBJ2-7; no firm D call. V was cut by 1 base and J by 2 bases, with 9 bases left in between. CDR1 is MNHEY and CDR2 is SVGAGI in the germline V gene. The CDR3 extends over 14 amino acids. The CDR3 reads CASSYYYQAYEQYF. The CDR3 DNA reads as TGTGCCAGCAGTTACTATTATCAGGCCTACGAGCAGTACTTC.

The rearrangement uses TRBV24-1 and TRBJ2-1; D uncertain. V lost 9 bases to trimming and J lost 10 bases, with 9 bases between them. This CDR3 has 10 amino acids. Germline V gene sequence: CDR1 KGHDR, CDR2 SFDVKD. Here the CDR3 reads CATPRREQFF. The CDR3 region has the DNA TGTGCCACCCCTAGGCGAGAGCAGTTCTTC.

Regarding this clone: Other DNA variants within this sample encode the same CDR3. The J gene is TRBJ2-5, the V gene TRBV9; weak D call: TRBD1 (5 bases). CDR1 SGDLS and CDR2 YYNGEE come from the germline V gene. The CDR3 runs 13 residues. V was pared by 0 bases and J by 2 bases, with 5 bases between. CDR3 sequence: CASSVGQQETQYF. The CDR3 DNA reads TGTGCCAGCAGCGTAGGACAGCAAGAGACCCAGTACTTC.

There are a few counts of this clone. This sequence joins TRBV6-5 and TRBJ2-1; 9 bases agree with TRBD1. V trimming: 4 bases; J trimming: 9 bases; junction bases outside the gene matches: 10. From germline, CDR1 is MNHEY and CDR2 SVGAGI. The CDR3 is 15 amino acids. The CDR3 sequence is CASSWSGQGHGEQFF. In nucleotides, the CDR3 is TGTGCCAGCAGTTGGTCGGGACAGGGACACGGTGAGCAGTTCTTC.